The next 3 T cell receptor beta chains were all read from a single sample in a study of blood T cells in healthy people across ages (dated by TCRdb to between 2014 and 2016). Libraries were prepared through 5' RACE. Instrument on record: Illumina HiSeq 2500. A second PCR of about 7 to 12 cycles was performed with a sample-barcoded 5' primer and a J-beta primer mix. The raw public reads went through TCRdb reprocessing: fastp at Q25, MiXCR clone calling, in-frame beta chains kept. Every CDR3 protein is listed once, alongside the most common genes and DNA of its rows. The sample includes 800,000 or so distinct CDR3 sequences, with approximately 65% observed a single time. Jointly, the top ten make up roughly a quarter of the sample. Sequenced sample: blood. The source of these receptors is a man between 25 and 39 years old in good health.

The V call is TRBV9, the J call TRBJ2-3; the D is unclear. V lost 0 bases to trimming and J lost 0 bases, with 11 bases between them. Germline V gives CDR1 SGDLS, CDR2 YYNGEE. The CDR3 is 16 amino acids. The DNA for the CDR3 is TGTGCCAGCAGCGTAGGGCGGTTACTAAGCACAGATACGCAGTATTTT. Translated, it gives CASSVGRLLSTDTQYF.

The chain combines TRBV27 with TRBJ2-3, with D unclear. Trimming took 0 bases from V and 7 from J, leaving 8 bases between them. The CDR3 covers 13 residues. Per the germline V gene, CDR1 is MNHEY and CDR2 is SMNVEV (reference sequence). The CDR3 is CASSLSPIHTQYF. CDR3 nucleotides: TGTGCCAGCAGTTTATCCCCAATTCATACGCAGTATTTT.

The chain employs TRBV6-5 and TRBJ2-5; D is possibly TRBD1 or TRBD2 (5 bases each). With 4 bases removed from V and 3 bases from J, the gap between germline ends came to 12 bases. This CDR3 has 14 residues. Germline V lookup: CDR1 MNHEY, CDR2 SVGAGI. The CDR3 loop is CASSSGALEETQYF. CDR3 coding DNA: TGTGCCAGCAGTTCCGGGGCCTTGGAAGAGACCCAGTACTTC.